The 9 T cell receptor beta chains below come from one sample, sequenced in a study of blood T cell repertoires in COVID-19. The protocol was immunoSEQ multiplex PCR, while the TCRdb copy is restricted to in-frame clones and leaves out a portion. The repertoire has more than 200,000 clones, roughly 80% of them found once; the top ten carry 7.9%. The material sequenced was peripheral blood. These receptors originate from a woman of 80 years or more with acute or convalescent COVID-19.

V usage is TRBV7-9 and J usage is TRBJ1-1; 9 bases are shared with TRBD1. J lost 1 base, V lost 5 bases, and 5 bases had no gene match. The CDR3 runs to 15 residues. Germline CDR1 SEHNR, CDR2 FQNEAQ (reference sequence). The CDR3 loop is CASSISGQGNTEAFF. The CDR3 DNA reads as TGTGCCAGCAGCATCTCGGGACAGGGGAACACTGAAGCTTTCTTT.

A remark on this clone: This CDR3 is also generated by other DNA sequences in the sample. The gene calls are TRBV5-6 and TRBJ2-5; TRBD1 matches at 7 bases. Trimming cost V 4 bases and J 2 bases; bases outside gene matches: 5. CDR3 size: 14 residues. The germline gives CDR1 SGHDT, CDR2 YYEEEE. The CDR3 coding sequence is TGTGCCAGCAGCCATGGGACAGTTCAAGAGACCCAGTACTTC. Translated: CASSHGTVQETQYF.

V and J are TRBV27 and TRBJ1-6; D unresolved. The CDR3 consists of 16 residues. Germline V gene data show CDR1 as MNHEY and CDR2 as SMNVEV (reference sequence). Trimming left V 3 bases short and J 4 bases short, with 13 bases between. CDR3 DNA sequence: TGTGCCAGCAGTTTGACGCGGGCCGCTTATAATTCACCCCTCCACTTT. Its protein product is CASSLTRAAYNSPLHF.

V is TRBV5-1 and J is TRBJ1-6; 7 positions match TRBD1. The germline CDR1 and CDR2 sequences are SGHRS and YFSETQ. The J segment lost 6 bases and the V segment lost 1 base, leaving 10 bases of the junction unmatched. There are 17 residues in the CDR3. CDR3 in amino acids: CASSLLFSGQINSPLHF. CDR3 coding DNA: TGCGCCAGCAGCTTGCTTTTCTCGGGACAGATTAATTCACCCCTCCACTTT.

The V call is TRBV7-3, the J call TRBJ2-1; 8 nucleotides agree with TRBD1. Trimming cost V 5 bases and J 9 bases; bases outside gene matches: 12. Per the germline V gene, CDR1 is SGHTA and CDR2 is FQGTGA. CDR3 length: 15 amino acids. The CDR3 DNA sequence: TGTGCCAGCAGCCAAATAGCGACAGGGGACGTTGAGCAGTTCTTC. Translation: CASSQIATGDVEQFF.

The chain combines TRBV5-1 with TRBJ1-1; a possible D gene is TRBD1 (5 bases). Germline V gene data show CDR1 as SGHRS and CDR2 as YFSETQ. The V gene lost 4 bases and the J gene lost 3 bases, with 16 bases spanning the gap. The CDR3 sequence is 15 residues long. CDR3 nucleotides: TGCGCCAGCAGCAACGAAGGGGCGGCGTACACTGAAGCTTTCTTT. Translated: CASSNEGAAYTEAFF.

This sequence joins TRBV7-8 and TRBJ1-5, with D possibly TRBD1 on 6 matching bases. The ends were cut back, 2 bases at V and 2 bases at J, with 13 bases in the middle. Germline V gives CDR1 SGHVS, CDR2 FQNEAQ. The CDR3 contains 16 residues. For the CDR3, the DNA is TGTGCCAGCAGCTTAAAGACTTGGACAGGCAATCAGCCCCAGCATTTT. Its translation is CASSLKTWTGNQPQHF.

The chain links TRBV28 to TRBJ1-5; D uncertain. CDR1 and CDR2 from the germline V gene are MDHEN and SYDVKM. The CDR3 is made up of 13 amino acids. V shed 4 bases and J shed 4 bases, with 8 bases lying between them. The DNA of the CDR3 is TGTGCCAGCAGTTACCCTAATAATCAGCCCCAGCATTTT. The encoded protein is CASSYPNNQPQHF.

The chain carries TRBV24-1 and TRBJ1-5; 8 bases are shared with TRBD1. CDR1 is KGHDR, CDR2 SFDVKD, per germline. Germline trimming cut 3 bases from V and 1 base from J; bases unmatched to any gene: 4. The CDR3 length is 16 residues. This CDR3 is CATSDRGQVSNQPQHF. Written as DNA, the CDR3 is TGTGCCACCAGTGATAGGGGACAGGTAAGCAATCAGCCCCAGCATTTT.